This T cell receptor beta chain is from a study of metastatic and nonmetastatic thyroid tumors. Study at large: Where malignant and benign thyroid patients were concerned, repertoires were compared across blood and tumor or nodule tissue.

The authors' processing: A distant-metastasis classifier for papillary thyroid cancer was built using CDR3 differences across clinicopathological groups. TCRdb re-called clones via MiXCR from the PCR reads. TCRdb's processing, not the study's, gives the V and J calls here. The table has approximately 37,000 clones, approximately 15% seen once. This clone was found many times. Its antigen is as yet unknown. Distinct nucleotide sequences in the sample also encode this CDR3. The CDR3 length is 14 residues. V was pared by 3 bases and J by 10 bases, with 21 bases between. Germline V CDR1 and CDR2: SQVTM, ANQGSEA. Overall study results and limits: Malignant tumors reportedly showed significantly higher TCR beta diversity than benign nodules in both blood and tumor.

None of the patients had undergone any treatment ahead of thyroid surgery. Specimen: blood. J is TRBJ1-1 and V is TRBV29-1, with D perhaps matching TRBD1 (6 bases). The clonotype comes from a male donor with papillary thyroid cancer or a benign thyroid nodule (not recorded which). Some clones in this sample may be carry-over from other donors' samples. CDR3: CSVDRLGGYLAAFF. The CDR3 DNA follows: TGCAGCGTTGACCGTCTAGGGGGGTATTTGGCAGCTTTCTTT.